Listed here are 9 T cell receptor beta chains from one sample, sequenced in a study of PD-1 blockade in classical Hodgkin lymphoma. Time point specified: cycle 4 day 1 (C4D1), after 5 to 7 weeks of nivolumab. Each of the patients experienced relapse following autologous stem cell transplantation, and their brentuximab vedotin exposure differed. The assay was immunoSEQ multiplex PCR, and TCRdb's table has in-frame clones only and misses some. The data hold roughly 46,000 clones, with around 76% observed a single time. The sequences come from peripheral blood mononuclear cells (PBMCs), collected before the fourth cycle of nivolumab. The origin of the receptors is a human donor with classical Hodgkin lymphoma.

This clone has a count of ten or more. This CDR3 is CASSVPGQHNQPQHF. The DNA of the CDR3 is TGTGCCAGTAGCGTCCCGGGACAGCATAATCAGCCCCAGCATTTT. The V call is TRBV19, the J call TRBJ1-5, with 7 bases identical to TRBD1. The CDR3 is 15 amino acids. Germline values: CDR1 LNHDA, CDR2 SQIVND (reference sequence). The trim removed 6 bases at V and 4 bases at J, leaving 9 bases unmatched.

This clone showed up just a few times. The genes are TRBV21-1 and TRBJ1-2. TRBV21-1 is recorded as a pseudogene. CDR3 length: 16 residues. The CDR3 nucleotides read TGTGCCAGCAGCAAAGAATTGGGACGTACCGGGCCTGGCTACACCTTC. This translates into CASSKELGRTGPGYTF.

The J gene is TRBJ2-3, the V gene TRBV7-9, with 7 bases lining up with TRBD1. V trimming: 4 bases; J trimming: 2 bases; junction bases outside the gene matches: 15. CDR3 length: 18 amino acids. Germline V gene sequence: CDR1 SEHNR, CDR2 FQNEAQ (reference sequence). The CDR3 DNA sequence: TGTGCCAGCAGCTCCGGCCCTAGAACAGGGGACGTCACAGATACGCAGTATTTT. Translating gives CASSSGPRTGDVTDTQYF.

The rearrangement uses TRBV6-1 and TRBJ2-5, with D uncertain. V dropped 3 bases and J dropped 7 bases, with 12 bases sitting between them. The CDR3 has 13 residues. CDR1 is MNHNS and CDR2 is SASEGT in the germline V gene. CDR3 in amino acids: CASSEGSWGTQYF. CDR3 DNA sequence: TGTGCCAGCAGTGAGGGCTCGTGGGGGACCCAGTACTTC.

The chain has TRBV2 and TRBJ1-6; no definite D call. CDR3 length: 12 residues. Between the trimmed V and J ends, which lost 8 bases and 7 bases, there was a span of 9 bases. From germline, CDR1 is SNHLY and CDR2 FYNNEI. The CDR3 reads CASLLTNSPLHF. In DNA form, the CDR3 reads TGTGCCAGCCTATTAACCAATTCACCCCTCCACTTT.

The genes are TRBV15 and TRBJ2-7; no clear D gene. Germline loops: CDR1 LNHNV, CDR2 YYDKDF (reference sequence). The CDR3 extends over 15 amino acids. With 0 bases removed from V and 6 bases from J, the gap between germline ends came to 15 bases. The CDR3 sequence is CATSRDIAGAGEQYF. The CDR3 nucleotides are TGTGCCACCAGCAGAGATATTGCCGGCGCAGGCGAGCAGTACTTC. The full variable domain, completed using reference TRBV15 and TRBJ2-7, is DAMVIQNPRYQVTQFGKPVTLSCSQTLNHNVMYWYQQKSSQAPKLLFHYYDKDFNNEADTPDNFQSRRPNTSFCFLDIRSPGLGDTAMYLCATSRDIAGAGEQYFGPGTRLTVT.

The rearrangement uses TRBV28 and TRBJ2-1; 10 nucleotides line up with TRBD2. The CDR3 totals 19 residues. CDR1 and CDR2 from the germline V gene are MDHEN and SYDVKM. V was pared by 6 bases and J by 3 bases, with 17 bases of the junction left unmatched. CDR3 nucleotide sequence: TGTGCCAGCAGCTTGAGCCCCGGCGTAGCGGGAGGTTTCTACAATGAGCAGTTCTTC. Translating gives CASSLSPGVAGGFYNEQFF.

This clone was observed once. This may be a read error: a much more frequent sequence differs by one nucleotide. Other DNA sequences within the sample encode an identical CDR3. The chain combines TRBV7-2 with TRBJ2-7; 15 nucleotides match TRBD2. Looked up from germline, CDR1 is SGHTA and CDR2 is FQGNSA. The ends lost 7 bases at V and 1 base at J; junction bases unmatched: 5. The CDR3 totals 16 residues. The CDR3, as DNA: TGTGCCAGCAATCGGGGACTAGCGGGGGGTTCCTACGAGCAGTACTTC. The encoded protein is CASNRGLAGGSYEQYF.

The J gene is TRBJ1-1, the V gene TRBV27; weak D call: TRBD1 (6 bases). The CDR3 contains 15 residues. The V end lost 2 bases, the J end lost 0 bases, and 10 bases lay between the germline ends. CDR1 and CDR2 from the germline V gene are MNHEY and SMNVEV (reference sequence). In nucleotides, the CDR3 is TGTGCCAGCAGTTTAATGGGGGCGGTGAACACTGAAGCTTTCTTT. Translated, it gives CASSLMGAVNTEAFF.